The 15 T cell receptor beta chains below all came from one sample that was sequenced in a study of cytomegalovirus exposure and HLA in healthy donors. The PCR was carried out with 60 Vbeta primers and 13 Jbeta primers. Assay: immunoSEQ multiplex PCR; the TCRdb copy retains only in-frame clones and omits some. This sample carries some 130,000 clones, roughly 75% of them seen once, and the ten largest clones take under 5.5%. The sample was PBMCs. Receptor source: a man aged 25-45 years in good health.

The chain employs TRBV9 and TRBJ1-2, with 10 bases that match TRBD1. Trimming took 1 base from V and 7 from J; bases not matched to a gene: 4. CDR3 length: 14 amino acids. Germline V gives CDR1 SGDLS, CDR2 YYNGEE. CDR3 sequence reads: CASSVLGTGVGYTF. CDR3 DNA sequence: TGTGCCAGCAGCGTACTTGGGACAGGGGTTGGCTACACCTTC. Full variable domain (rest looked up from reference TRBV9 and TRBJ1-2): DSGVTQTPKHLITATGQRVTLRCSPRSGDLSVYWYQQSLDQGLQFLIQYYNGEERAKGNILERFSAQQFPDLHSELNLSSLELGDSALYFCASSVLGTGVGYTFGSGTRLTVV.

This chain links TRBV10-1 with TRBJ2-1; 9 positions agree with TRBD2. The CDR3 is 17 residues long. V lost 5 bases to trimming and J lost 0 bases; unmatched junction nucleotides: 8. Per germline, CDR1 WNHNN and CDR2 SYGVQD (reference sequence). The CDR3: CASSRAGGPRSYNEQFF. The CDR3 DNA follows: TGCGCCAGCAGTAGAGCGGGAGGACCCCGCTCCTACAATGAGCAGTTCTTC.

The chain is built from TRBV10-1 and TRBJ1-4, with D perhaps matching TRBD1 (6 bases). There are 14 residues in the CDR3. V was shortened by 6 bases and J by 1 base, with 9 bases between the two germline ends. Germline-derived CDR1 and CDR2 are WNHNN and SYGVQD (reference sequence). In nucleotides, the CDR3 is TGCGCCAGCAGCCTCAGGGGAACTAATGAAAAACTGTTTTTT. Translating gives CASSLRGTNEKLFF.

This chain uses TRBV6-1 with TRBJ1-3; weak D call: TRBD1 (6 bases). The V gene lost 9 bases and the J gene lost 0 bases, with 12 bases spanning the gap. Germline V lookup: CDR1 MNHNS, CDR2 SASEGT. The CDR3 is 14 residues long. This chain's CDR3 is CASIQGHSGNTIYF. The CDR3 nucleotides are TGTGCCAGTATACAGGGCCACTCTGGAAACACCATATATTTT.

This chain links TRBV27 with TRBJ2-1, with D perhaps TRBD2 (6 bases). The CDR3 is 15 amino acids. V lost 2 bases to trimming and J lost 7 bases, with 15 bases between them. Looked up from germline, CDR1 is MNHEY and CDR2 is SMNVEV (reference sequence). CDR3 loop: CASSLGGLLKNEQFF. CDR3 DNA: TGTGCCAGCAGTTTAGGGGGACTGCTAAAAAATGAGCAGTTCTTC.

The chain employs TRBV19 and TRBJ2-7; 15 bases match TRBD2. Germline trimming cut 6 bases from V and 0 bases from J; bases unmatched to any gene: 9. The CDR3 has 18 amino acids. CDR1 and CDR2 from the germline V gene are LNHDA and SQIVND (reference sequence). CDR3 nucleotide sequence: TGTGCCAGTAGCCCCCCGGGACTAGCGGGAGGAGACTCCTACGAGCAGTACTTC. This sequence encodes CASSPPGLAGGDSYEQYF.

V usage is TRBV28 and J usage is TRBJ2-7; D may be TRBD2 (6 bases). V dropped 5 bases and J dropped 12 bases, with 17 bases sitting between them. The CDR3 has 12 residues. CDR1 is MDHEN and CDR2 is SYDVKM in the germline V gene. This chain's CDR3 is CASSSSTGRPYF. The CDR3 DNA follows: TGTGCCAGCAGTAGCTCTACCGGGAGACCGTACTTC.

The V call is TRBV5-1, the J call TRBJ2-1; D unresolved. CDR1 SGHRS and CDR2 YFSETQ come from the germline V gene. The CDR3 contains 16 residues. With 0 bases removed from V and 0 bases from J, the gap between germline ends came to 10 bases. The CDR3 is CASSLAPASSYNEQFF. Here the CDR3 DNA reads TGCGCCAGCAGCTTGGCCCCCGCTAGCTCCTACAATGAGCAGTTCTTC. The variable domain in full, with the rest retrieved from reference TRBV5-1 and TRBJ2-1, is KAGVTQTPRYLIKTRGQQVTLSCSPISGHRSVSWYQQTPGQGLQFLFEYFSETQRNKGNFPGRFSGRQFSNSRSEMNVSTLELGDSALYLCASSLAPASSYNEQFFGPGTRLTVL.

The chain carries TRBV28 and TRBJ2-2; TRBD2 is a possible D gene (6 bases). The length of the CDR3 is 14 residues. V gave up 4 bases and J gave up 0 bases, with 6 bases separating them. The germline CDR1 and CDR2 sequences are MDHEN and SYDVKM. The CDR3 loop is CASSWRANTGELFF. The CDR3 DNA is TGTGCCAGCAGTTGGAGGGCGAACACCGGGGAGCTGTTTTTT.

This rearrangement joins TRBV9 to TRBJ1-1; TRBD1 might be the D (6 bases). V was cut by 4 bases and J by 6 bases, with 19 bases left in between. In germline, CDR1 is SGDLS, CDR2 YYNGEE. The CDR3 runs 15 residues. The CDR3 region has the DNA TGTGCCAGCAGCCCTCCCGGGACAAGGGTATCTGAAGCTTTCTTT. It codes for CASSPPGTRVSEAFF.

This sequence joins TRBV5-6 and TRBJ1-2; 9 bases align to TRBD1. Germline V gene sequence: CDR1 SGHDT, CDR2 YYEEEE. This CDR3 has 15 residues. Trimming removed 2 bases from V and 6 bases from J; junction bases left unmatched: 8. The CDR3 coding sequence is TGTGCCAGCAGCTTAGGGACAGGGATAAGCGATGGCTACACCTTC. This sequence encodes CASSLGTGISDGYTF.

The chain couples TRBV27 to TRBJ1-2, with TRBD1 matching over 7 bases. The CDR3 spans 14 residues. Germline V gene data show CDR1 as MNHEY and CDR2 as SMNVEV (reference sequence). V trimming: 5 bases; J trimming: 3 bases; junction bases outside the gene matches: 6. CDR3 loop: CASSPRQGHYGYTF. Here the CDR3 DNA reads TGTGCCAGCAGTCCCCGACAGGGACACTATGGCTACACCTTC.

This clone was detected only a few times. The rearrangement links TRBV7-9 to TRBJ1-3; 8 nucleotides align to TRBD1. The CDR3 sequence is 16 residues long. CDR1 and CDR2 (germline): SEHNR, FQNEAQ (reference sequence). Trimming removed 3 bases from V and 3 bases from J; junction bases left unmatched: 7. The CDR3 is CASSFRTGSGGNTIYF. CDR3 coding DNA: TGTGCCAGCAGCTTCAGGACAGGGAGCGGTGGAAACACCATATATTTT.

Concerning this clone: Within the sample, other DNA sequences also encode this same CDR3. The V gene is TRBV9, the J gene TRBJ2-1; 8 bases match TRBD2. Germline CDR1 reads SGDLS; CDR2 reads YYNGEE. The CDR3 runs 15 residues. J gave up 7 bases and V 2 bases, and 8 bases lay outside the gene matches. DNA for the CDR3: TGTGCCAGCAGCGTCTCCAGCGGGAGTGGTAATGAGCAGTTCTTC. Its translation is CASSVSSGSGNEQFF.

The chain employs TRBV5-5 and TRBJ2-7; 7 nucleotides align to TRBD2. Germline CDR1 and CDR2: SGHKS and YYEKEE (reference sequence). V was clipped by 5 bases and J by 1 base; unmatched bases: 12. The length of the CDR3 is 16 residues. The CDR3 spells CASSDEARTRSYEQYF. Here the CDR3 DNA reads TGTGCCAGCAGTGACGAGGCGCGGACTAGGTCCTACGAGCAGTACTTC. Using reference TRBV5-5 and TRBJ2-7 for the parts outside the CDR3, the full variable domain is DAGVTQSPTHLIKTRGQQVTLRCSPISGHKSVSWYQQVLGQGPQFIFQYYEKEERGRGNFPDRFSARQFPNYSSELNVNALLLGDSALYLCASSDEARTRSYEQYFGPGTRLTVT.